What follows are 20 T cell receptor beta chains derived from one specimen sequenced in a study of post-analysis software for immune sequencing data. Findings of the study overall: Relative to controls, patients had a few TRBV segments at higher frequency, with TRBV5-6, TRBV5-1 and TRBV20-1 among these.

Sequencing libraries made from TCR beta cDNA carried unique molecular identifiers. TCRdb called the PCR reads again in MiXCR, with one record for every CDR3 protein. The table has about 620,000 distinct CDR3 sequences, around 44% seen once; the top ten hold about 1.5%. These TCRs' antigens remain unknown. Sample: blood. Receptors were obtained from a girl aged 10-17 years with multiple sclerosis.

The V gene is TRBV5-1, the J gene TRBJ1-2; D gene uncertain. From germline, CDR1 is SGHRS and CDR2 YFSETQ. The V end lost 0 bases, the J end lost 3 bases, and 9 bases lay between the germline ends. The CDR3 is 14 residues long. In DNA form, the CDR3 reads TGCGCCAGCAGCTTGGTCGGCTTGGACTATGGCTACACCTTC. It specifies CASSLVGLDYGYTF.

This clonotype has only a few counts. CDR3 in amino acids: CASSLMGGAYEQYF. CDR3 in DNA: TGCGCCAGCAGCTTGATGGGGGGCGCCTACGAGCAGTACTTC. This rearrangement joins TRBV5-1 to TRBJ2-7; TRBD1 or TRBD2 may be the D gene (6 bases each). The CDR3 has 14 residues. V dropped 1 base and J dropped 2 bases, with 10 bases sitting between them. Per germline, CDR1 SGHRS and CDR2 YFSETQ.

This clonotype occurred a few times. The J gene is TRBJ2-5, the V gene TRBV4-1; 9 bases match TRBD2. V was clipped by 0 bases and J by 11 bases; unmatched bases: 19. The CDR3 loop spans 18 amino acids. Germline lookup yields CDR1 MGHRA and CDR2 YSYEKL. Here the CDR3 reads CASSQENSVGSGGNEQYF. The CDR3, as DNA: TGCGCCAGCAGCCAAGAGAATTCCGTCGGTAGCGGGGGCAATGAGCAGTACTTC.

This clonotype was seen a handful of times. The CDR3 here is CSVEDPKFF. The CDR3 DNA follows: TGCAGCGTTGAAGATCCGAAGTTCTTC. The V and J genes are TRBV29-1 and TRBJ2-1; D is uncertain. The germline CDR1 and CDR2 sequences are SQVTM and ANQGSEA. Trimming left V 0 bases short and J 14 bases short, with 5 bases between. This CDR3 region has 9 residues.

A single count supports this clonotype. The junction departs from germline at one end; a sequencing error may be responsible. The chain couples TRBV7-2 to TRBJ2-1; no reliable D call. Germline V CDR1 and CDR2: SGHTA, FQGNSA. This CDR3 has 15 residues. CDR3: CAGSLVSKFYNEQFF. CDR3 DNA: TGTGCCGGCAGCTTAGTTTCAAAGTTCTACAATGAGCAGTTCTTC.

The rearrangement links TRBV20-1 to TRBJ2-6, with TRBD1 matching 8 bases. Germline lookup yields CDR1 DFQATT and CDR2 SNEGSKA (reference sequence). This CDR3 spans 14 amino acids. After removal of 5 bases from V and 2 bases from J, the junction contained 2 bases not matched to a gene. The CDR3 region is CSAVQGAGANVLTF. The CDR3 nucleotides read TGCAGTGCTGTACAGGGGGCTGGGGCCAACGTCCTGACTTTC.

CDR3 in DNA: TGTGCCATCAGTTTCCGTATGGGGGGCCGGAACGAGCAGTACTTC. This encodes CAISFRMGGRNEQYF. This sequence joins TRBV10-3 and TRBJ2-7; possibly TRBD1 or TRBD2 for D (6 bases each). V shed 5 bases and J shed 5 bases, with 19 bases lying between them. The V gene's germline CDR1 is ENHRY and CDR2 SYGVKD. The CDR3 consists of 15 residues.

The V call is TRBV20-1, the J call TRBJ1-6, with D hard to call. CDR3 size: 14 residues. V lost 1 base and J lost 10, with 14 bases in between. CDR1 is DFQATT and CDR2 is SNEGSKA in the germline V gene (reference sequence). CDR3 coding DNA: TGCAGTGCTAGAGGGCCCCTTGCGGGCTCACCCCTCCACTTT. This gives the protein CSARGPLAGSPLHF.

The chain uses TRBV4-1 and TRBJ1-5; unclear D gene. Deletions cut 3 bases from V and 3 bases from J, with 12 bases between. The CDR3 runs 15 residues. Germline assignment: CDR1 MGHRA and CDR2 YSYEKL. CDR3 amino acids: CASSHARGINQPQHF. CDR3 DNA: TGCGCCAGCAGCCATGCTCGAGGGATCAATCAGCCCCAGCATTTT.

The CDR3: CASSPPAGYGYTF. The CDR3 DNA is TGTGCCAGCTCCCCTCCCGCCGGCTATGGCTACACCTTC. The V and J genes are TRBV27 and TRBJ1-2; the D is unclear. The CDR3 has 13 residues. The germline gives CDR1 MNHEY, CDR2 SMNVEV (reference sequence). Between the trimmed V and J ends, which lost 8 bases and 4 bases, there was a span of 14 bases.

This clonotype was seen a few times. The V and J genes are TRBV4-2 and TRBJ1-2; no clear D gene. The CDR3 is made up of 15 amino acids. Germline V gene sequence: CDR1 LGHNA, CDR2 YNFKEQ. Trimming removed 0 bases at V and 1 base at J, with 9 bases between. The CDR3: CASSQDEGNNYGYTF. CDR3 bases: TGTGCCAGCAGCCAAGATGAGGGAAATAACTATGGCTACACCTTC.

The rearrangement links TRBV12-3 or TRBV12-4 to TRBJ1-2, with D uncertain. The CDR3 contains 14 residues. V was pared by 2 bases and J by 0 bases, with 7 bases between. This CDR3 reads CASSLWGSNYGYTF. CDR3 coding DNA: TGTGCCAGCAGTTTATGGGGTTCTAACTATGGCTACACCTTC.

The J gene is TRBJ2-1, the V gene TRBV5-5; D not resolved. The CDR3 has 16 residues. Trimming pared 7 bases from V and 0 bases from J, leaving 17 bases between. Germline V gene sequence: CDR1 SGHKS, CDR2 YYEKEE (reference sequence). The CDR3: CASATFRRSSYNEQFF. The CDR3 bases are TGTGCCAGCGCGACCTTCAGGCGTAGCTCCTACAATGAGCAGTTCTTC.

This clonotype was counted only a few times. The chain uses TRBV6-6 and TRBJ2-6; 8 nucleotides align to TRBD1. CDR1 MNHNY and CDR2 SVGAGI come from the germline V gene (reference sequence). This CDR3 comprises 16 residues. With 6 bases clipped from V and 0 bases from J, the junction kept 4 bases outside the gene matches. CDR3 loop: CASSLQGASGANVLTF. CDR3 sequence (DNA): TGTGCCAGCAGCCTCCAGGGGGCCTCTGGGGCCAACGTCCTGACTTTC.

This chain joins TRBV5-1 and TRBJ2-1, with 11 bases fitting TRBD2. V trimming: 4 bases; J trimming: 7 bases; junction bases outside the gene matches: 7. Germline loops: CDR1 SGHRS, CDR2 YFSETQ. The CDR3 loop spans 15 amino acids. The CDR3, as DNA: TGCGCCAGCAGCCGTCTAGCGGGGGGCACGAATGAGCAGTTCTTC. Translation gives CASSRLAGGTNEQFF.

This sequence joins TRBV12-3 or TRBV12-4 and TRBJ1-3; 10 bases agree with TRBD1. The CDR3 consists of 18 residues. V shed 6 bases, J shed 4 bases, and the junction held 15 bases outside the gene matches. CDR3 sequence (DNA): TGTGCCAGCAGCCGGGAGACAGGGGGCTTTGTCTTCGGAAACACCATATATTTT. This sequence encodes CASSRETGGFVFGNTIYF.

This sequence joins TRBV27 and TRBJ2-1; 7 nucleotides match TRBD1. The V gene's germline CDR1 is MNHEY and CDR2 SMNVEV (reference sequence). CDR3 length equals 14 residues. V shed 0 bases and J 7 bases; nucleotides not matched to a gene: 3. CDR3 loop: CASSLSSGGNEQFF. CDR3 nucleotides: TGTGCCAGCAGTTTATCGTCAGGGGGTAATGAGCAGTTCTTC.

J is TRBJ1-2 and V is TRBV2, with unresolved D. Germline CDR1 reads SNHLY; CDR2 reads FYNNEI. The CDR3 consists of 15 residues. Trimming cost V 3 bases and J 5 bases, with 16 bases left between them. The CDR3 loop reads CASSDRPRTSYGYTF. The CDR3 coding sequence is TGTGCCAGCAGTGACCGACCTCGGACCTCTTATGGCTACACCTTC.

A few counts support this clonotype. The CDR3 nucleotides are TGTGCCAGCTCACCACTAAATCGGGGGGGCGATGAGCAGTTCTTC. This codes for CASSPLNRGGDEQFF. The V and J genes are TRBV18 and TRBJ2-1, with 8 bases fitting TRBD2. Germline assignment: CDR1 KGHSH and CDR2 LQKENI. Germline trimming cut 1 base from V and 8 bases from J; bases unmatched to any gene: 7. There are 15 residues in the CDR3.

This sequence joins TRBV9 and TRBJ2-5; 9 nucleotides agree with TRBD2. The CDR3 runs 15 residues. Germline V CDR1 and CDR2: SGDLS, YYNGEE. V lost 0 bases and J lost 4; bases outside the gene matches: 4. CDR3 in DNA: TGTGCCAGCAGCGTAGGAAATAGCGGGGGAGAGACCCAGTACTTC. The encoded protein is CASSVGNSGGETQYF.